The 13 T cell receptor beta chains below were found in one sample sequenced in a study of blood T cell repertoires in COVID-19. TCRdb's copy holds only in-frame clones and misses some; the assay was immunoSEQ multiplex PCR. The table records 46,000 or so clones, approximately 87% of them present only once. Sequenced material: peripheral blood. The receptors were sampled from a human donor in a cohort sampled during active COVID-19.

The genes are TRBV6-7 and TRBJ2-7; 8 bases are a match to TRBD1. TRBV6-7 is known as an ORF, though its function is uncertain. The V segment lost 5 bases and the J segment 3 bases; nucleotides outside the gene matches: 9. The CDR3 length is 15 residues. CDR3 in DNA: TGTGCCAGCAGTCGCTCCCGGACAGGGAGCTACGAGCAGTACTTC. This gives the protein CASSRSRTGSYEQYF.

The CDR3 region is CAWSGGGGAYEQYF. The CDR3 coding sequence is TGTGCCTGGAGTGGGGGCGGGGGGGCCTACGAGCAGTACTTC. The rearrangement links TRBV30 to TRBJ2-7; 9 nucleotides line up with TRBD2. The CDR3 extends over 14 amino acids. Germline V gene data show CDR1 as GTSNPN and CDR2 as SVGIG (reference sequence). Germline trimming cut 1 base from V and 2 bases from J; bases unmatched to any gene: 3.

This chain joins TRBV6-1 and TRBJ2-7, with 7 bases that match TRBD2. Germline loops: CDR1 MNHNS, CDR2 SASEGT. The CDR3 length is 16 residues. Trimming at V came to 3 bases and at J to 6 bases, leaving 14 bases not matched to a gene. The CDR3 DNA is TGTGCCAGCAGTGACCAGAGATTTTGGGAGGGTGGCGAGCAGTACTTC. This codes for CASSDQRFWEGGEQYF.

The chain carries TRBV30 and TRBJ1-5; D is unresolved. The germline V gene has CDR1 GTSNPN and CDR2 SVGIG (reference sequence). V shed 3 bases and J shed 0 bases, with 9 bases lying between them. CDR3 length: 14 residues. The CDR3 is CAWRQRNSNQPQHF. The CDR3 coding sequence is TGTGCCTGGAGACAACGAAATAGCAATCAGCCCCAGCATTTT.

The rearrangement links TRBV25-1 to TRBJ1-2; D not resolved. Trimming took off 4 bases at V and 8 bases at J, with 17 bases between the two ends. Germline V gene data show CDR1 as MGHDK and CDR2 as SYGVNS. The CDR3 runs 14 residues. CDR3 bases: TGTGCCAGCAGTGCCACCGGAGGTAGCGAAGGCTACACCTTC. Its translation is CASSATGGSEGYTF.

This clone occurred a few times. The genes are TRBV5-6 and TRBJ1-2; TRBD1 is a possible D gene (5 bases). V was shortened by 2 bases and J by 8 bases, with 10 bases between the two germline ends. CDR1 is SGHDT, CDR2 YYEEEE, per germline. The CDR3 runs 12 residues. CDR3 loop: CASSFGHVGYTF. For the CDR3, the DNA is TGTGCCAGCAGCTTCGGACATGTGGGCTACACCTTC.

V and J are TRBV5-1 and TRBJ1-2, with 8 bases matching TRBD1. Germline CDR1 is SGHRS and CDR2 is YFSETQ. CDR3 size: 16 residues. Trimming took 4 bases from V and 8 from J; bases not matched to a gene: 16. The CDR3 DNA reads TGCGCCAGCAGCACGGACAGGGCCGCTTTAGGAGGCGGCTACACCTTC. Its protein product is CASSTDRAALGGGYTF.

The chain has TRBV6-5 and TRBJ1-1; D is perhaps TRBD1 (6 bases). The germline V and J ends were trimmed by 2 bases and 1 base, with 11 bases remaining between them. Germline V lookup: CDR1 MNHEY, CDR2 SVGAGI. The CDR3 runs to 15 residues. In nucleotides, the CDR3 is TGTGCCAGCAGTTACCAACAGGGCGCGAACACTGAAGCTTTCTTT. It codes for CASSYQQGANTEAFF.

The chain joins TRBV3-1 (or the pseudogene TRBV3-2) to TRBJ1-6; 7 bases match TRBD1. Germline-derived CDR1 and CDR2 are LGHDT and YNNKEL (reference sequence). J gave up 10 bases and V 0 bases, and 9 bases lay outside the gene matches. CDR3 length: 16 residues. CDR3 DNA sequence: TGTGCCAGCAGCCAAGATAGGACAGGAACCCGCTCACCCCTCCACTTT. It yields the protein CASSQDRTGTRSPLHF.

In its sample, this clone was seen a few times. The chain uses TRBV4-3 and TRBJ1-2; TRBD1 is a possible D gene (5 bases). Looked up from germline, CDR1 is LGHNA and CDR2 is YSLEER. V lost 0 bases to trimming and J lost 4 bases, with 15 bases between them. The CDR3 runs to 16 residues. CDR3 residues: CASSQDPGTNSYGYTF. The CDR3, as DNA: TGCGCCAGCAGCCAAGACCCCGGGACTAACTCCTATGGCTACACCTTC.

The V and J genes are TRBV7-9 and TRBJ1-1; tentative D call: TRBD1 (6 bases). Germline V CDR1 and CDR2: SEHNR, FQNEAQ (reference sequence). Trimming stripped 2 bases from V and 7 bases from J, with 11 bases between. The CDR3 spans 13 residues. The CDR3 DNA is TGTGCCAGCAGCTTACCGACAGGATTTGAAGCTTTCTTT. It specifies CASSLPTGFEAFF.

The gene calls are TRBV28 and TRBJ1-4; perhaps TRBD1 as D (6 bases). The CDR3 loop spans 11 amino acids. Germline values: CDR1 MDHEN, CDR2 SYDVKM. V lost 8 bases, J lost 12 bases, and 13 bases lay in between. CDR3 region: CASLKKGELFF. The CDR3 DNA reads as TGTGCCAGCCTTAAGAAGGGGGAACTGTTTTTT. The full variable domain, in which reference TRBV28 and TRBJ1-4 provide the parts outside the CDR3, is DVKVTQSSRYLVKRTGEKVFLECVQDMDHENMFWYRQDPGLGLRLIYFSYDVKMKEKGDIPEGYSVSREKKERFSLILESASTNQTSMYLCASLKKGELFFGSGTQLSVL.

The genes are TRBV27 and TRBJ2-1; 8 positions match TRBD2. V shed 5 bases and J 7 bases; nucleotides not matched to a gene: 7. Germline V CDR1 and CDR2: MNHEY, SMNVEV (reference sequence). There are 14 residues in the CDR3. In DNA form, the CDR3 reads TGTGCCAGCAGTCGAACTCGGGGGGGGAATGAGCAGTTCTTC. This codes for CASSRTRGGNEQFF.